Following are 25 T cell receptor beta chains from one sample sequenced in a study of blood T cell repertoires in COVID-19. Sequenced by immunoSEQ multiplex PCR; TCRdb stores in-frame clones only, minus some. The table has tens of thousands of clones, around 86% seen once. Sequencing used peripheral blood. Receptors originate from a woman over 75 with acute or convalescent COVID-19.

The genes are TRBV2 and TRBJ2-2; 7 nucleotides agree with TRBD1. Trimming at V came to 6 bases and at J to 0 bases, leaving 4 bases not matched to a gene. This CDR3 region has 15 residues. CDR1 and CDR2 (germline): SNHLY, FYNNEI. The CDR3 is CASSTGQTNTGELFF. CDR3 in DNA: TGTGCCAGCAGCACGGGACAGACGAACACCGGGGAGCTGTTTTTT.

The chain uses TRBV18 and TRBJ2-3, with D perhaps TRBD1 (5 bases). This CDR3 spans 14 amino acids. V lost 3 bases and J lost 2, with 9 bases in between. Germline CDR1 KGHSH, CDR2 LQKENI. The CDR3: CASSPRQYTDTQYF. DNA for the CDR3: TGTGCCAGCTCACCGCGACAGTACACAGATACGCAGTATTTT.

The chain employs TRBV5-1 and TRBJ1-6, with 9 bases fitting TRBD1. The V segment lost 7 bases and the J segment 10 bases; nucleotides outside the gene matches: 9. The CDR3 runs 14 residues. Germline CDR1 SGHRS, CDR2 YFSETQ. The CDR3 region is CASEKGQGESPLHF. CDR3 DNA sequence: TGCGCCAGCGAAAAGGGACAGGGCGAATCACCCCTCCACTTT.

The J gene is TRBJ1-4, the V gene TRBV6-5; D is possibly TRBD1 (6 bases). The CDR3 loop spans 15 amino acids. V was cut by 6 bases and J by 6 bases, with 17 bases left in between. The germline CDR1 and CDR2 sequences are MNHEY and SVGAGI. The CDR3 sequence: CASSQGRGMDEKLFF. CDR3 coding DNA: TGTGCCAGCAGCCAGGGGAGGGGCATGGATGAAAAACTGTTTTTT.

The V call is TRBV6-2 or TRBV6-3, the J call TRBJ1-5; TRBD1 agrees at 7 bases. CDR1 and CDR2 (germline): MNHEY, SVGEGT. The CDR3 sequence is 14 residues long. The junction had 6 bases not matched to a gene; V was cut back by 6 bases and J by 4 bases. The CDR3 DNA is TGTGCCAGCAGCCGGGCAGGGGGGAATCAGCCCCAGCATTTT. Translating gives CASSRAGGNQPQHF.

The V gene is TRBV2, the J gene TRBJ1-1; D is perhaps TRBD1 (5 bases). The V gene lost 7 bases and the J gene lost 1 base, with 10 bases spanning the gap. Germline V gives CDR1 SNHLY, CDR2 FYNNEI. The CDR3 consists of 13 residues. The CDR3 DNA is TGTGCCAGCACCCCGACAGAGAACACTGAAGCTTTCTTT. Protein product: CASTPTENTEAFF.

The genes are TRBV7-9 and TRBJ2-1; TRBD2 is a possible D gene (7 bases). V was clipped by 3 bases and J by 4 bases, with 19 bases between them. In germline, CDR1 is SEHNR, CDR2 FQNEAQ (reference sequence). The CDR3 totals 17 residues. The chain's CDR3 is CASSFKGGGPFYNEQFF. In DNA, the CDR3 is TGTGCCAGCAGCTTTAAGGGAGGGGGGCCCTTTTACAATGAGCAGTTCTTC.

The gene calls are TRBV18 and TRBJ1-2, with TRBD1 as a possible D gene (5 bases). V shed 3 bases and J shed 4 bases, with 18 bases lying between them. The CDR3 totals 16 residues. Germline-derived CDR1 and CDR2 are KGHSH and LQKENI. The CDR3 loop reads CASSPDQGTLSYGYTF. In DNA, the CDR3 is TGTGCCAGCTCACCGGATCAGGGCACCCTTAGCTATGGCTACACCTTC.

This clone has a single count. The chain couples TRBV10-3 to TRBJ2-2; 8 nucleotides line up with TRBD1. The CDR3 contains 18 residues. Germline CDR1 reads ENHRY; CDR2 reads SYGVKD. The V and J ends lost 3 bases and 1 base, in that order; junction bases with no gene match: 10. CDR3: CAISDPPGTGGNTGELFF. As DNA, the CDR3 is TGTGCCATCAGTGACCCGCCGGGGACAGGAGGGAACACCGGGGAGCTGTTTTTT.

This clone occurred once. J is TRBJ2-7 and V is TRBV18, with 12 bases that match TRBD1. The V gene end was trimmed by 4 bases and the J gene end by 6 bases; junction bases not matched to a gene: 7. CDR1 is KGHSH and CDR2 is LQKENI in the germline V gene. The CDR3 extends over 15 amino acids. The CDR3 protein is CASSRSGTGGAEQYF. The CDR3 bases are TGTGCCAGCTCACGCTCCGGGACAGGGGGCGCCGAGCAGTACTTC.

The count of this clone is one. CDR3 DNA: TGTGCCAGCAGTTTTCTTTCTCCGAGCAGCAATCAGCCCCAGCATTTT. This gives the protein CASSFLSPSSNQPQHF. The chain carries TRBV6-2 or TRBV6-3 and TRBJ1-5; D gene uncertain. Per germline, CDR1 MNHEY and CDR2 SVGEGT. Trimming cost V 4 bases and J 1 base, with 14 bases left between them. CDR3 length: 16 amino acids.

The V call is TRBV19, the J call TRBJ1-1, with 9 bases lining up with TRBD1. The V segment lost 6 bases and the J segment 0 bases; nucleotides outside the gene matches: 8. The CDR3 totals 16 residues. The V gene's germline CDR1 is LNHDA and CDR2 SQIVND (reference sequence). The CDR3 region is CASSTTGGGMNTEAFF. The CDR3 DNA sequence: TGTGCCAGTAGCACAACAGGGGGCGGCATGAACACTGAAGCTTTCTTT.

The chain recombines TRBV5-1 with TRBJ2-5, with 11 bases lining up with TRBD2. Germline lookup yields CDR1 SGHRS and CDR2 YFSETQ. V shed 5 bases and J 3 bases; nucleotides not matched to a gene: 3. The CDR3 spans 14 residues. CDR3 region: CASSGTSGKETQYF. In DNA form, the CDR3 reads TGCGCCAGCAGTGGGACTAGCGGAAAAGAGACCCAGTACTTC.

This rearrangement joins TRBV5-4 to TRBJ2-5; 7 bases match TRBD2. Germline V gives CDR1 SGHNT, CDR2 YYREEE (reference sequence). The CDR3 extends over 14 amino acids. With V trimmed by 3 bases and J by 5 bases, 7 bases remained unmatched. The CDR3 coding sequence is TGTGCCAGCAGCTCCCAGGTGGGGGGGGAGACCCAGTACTTC. Translating gives CASSSQVGGETQYF. Full variable domain (outside the CDR3, taken from reference TRBV5-4 and TRBJ2-5): ETGVTQSPTHLIKTRGQQVTLRCSSQSGHNTVSWYQQALGQGPQFIFQYYREEENGRGNFPPRFSGLQFPNYSSELNVNALELDDSALYLCASSSQVGGETQYFGPGTRLLVL.

The rearrangement joins TRBV12-3 or TRBV12-4 to TRBJ2-3, with D maybe TRBD2 (6 bases). The CDR3 length is 13 residues. The V end lost 5 bases, the J end lost 3 bases, and 9 bases lay between the germline ends. The CDR3: CASSGGLTDTQYF. CDR3 in DNA: TGTGCCAGCAGTGGGGGGTTAACAGATACGCAGTATTTT.

J is TRBJ1-1 and V is TRBV21-1; the D call TRBD1 from the table was never checked on the DNA. TRBV21-1 is annotated as a pseudogene. The CDR3 is 15 amino acids. Here the CDR3 DNA reads TGTGCCAGCAGCAAGCGCATAGGGGCGAACACTGAAGCTTTCTTT. It translates to CASSKRIGANTEAFF.

The chain recombines TRBV18 with TRBJ2-1, with 11 bases fitting TRBD2. This CDR3 has 14 amino acids. V trimming: 3 bases; J trimming: 9 bases; junction bases outside the gene matches: 4. The germline V gene has CDR1 KGHSH and CDR2 LQKENI. This chain's CDR3 is CASSPASGGIEQFF. CDR3 bases: TGTGCCAGCTCACCGGCTAGCGGGGGGATTGAGCAGTTCTTC.

The rearrangement uses TRBV29-1 and TRBJ1-1; D is ambiguous. Looked up from germline, CDR1 is SQVTM and CDR2 is ANQGSEA. This CDR3 comprises 13 residues. The ends were cut back, 2 bases at V and 0 bases at J, with 7 bases in the middle. The CDR3 bases are TGCAGCGTTGAACCCCAGATGAACACTGAAGCTTTCTTT. This encodes CSVEPQMNTEAFF.

The chain has TRBV5-5 and TRBJ2-2; no clear D gene. Germline values: CDR1 SGHKS, CDR2 YYEKEE (reference sequence). The CDR3 covers 14 residues. V dropped 0 bases and J dropped 2 bases, with 5 bases sitting between them. CDR3 amino acids: CASSLGRNTGELFF. In DNA form, the CDR3 reads TGTGCCAGCAGCTTGGGCAGAAACACCGGGGAGCTGTTTTTT.

Only a few counts were recorded for this clone. V usage is TRBV6-1 and J usage is TRBJ1-5; 8 bases align to TRBD1. CDR3 size: 16 residues. With 0 bases clipped from V and 7 bases from J, the junction kept 8 bases outside the gene matches. In germline, CDR1 is MNHNS, CDR2 SASEGT. The CDR3 is CASSEALGDRHQPQHF. In nucleotides, the CDR3 is TGTGCCAGCAGTGAAGCGCTAGGGGACAGGCACCAGCCCCAGCATTTT.

The J gene is TRBJ1-2, the V gene TRBV21-1; the table's TRBD1 call for D was not verified on the DNA. TRBV21-1 is given as a pseudogene. This CDR3 has 15 amino acids. This CDR3 is CASRVGTGGWYGYTF. In DNA, the CDR3 is TGTGCCAGCAGGGTCGGGACAGGGGGTTGGTATGGCTACACCTTC.

The V and J genes are TRBV5-4 and TRBJ2-6; D is ambiguous. The V end lost 4 bases, the J end lost 0 bases, and 8 bases lay between the germline ends. Germline V gene sequence: CDR1 SGHNT, CDR2 YYREEE (reference sequence). The CDR3 runs to 15 residues. In nucleotides, the CDR3 is TGTGCCAGCAGCGTAGCCTACTCTGGGGCCAACGTCCTGACTTTC. Its protein product is CASSVAYSGANVLTF.

The chain has TRBV4-3 and TRBJ1-2; maybe TRBD1 (5 bases). There are 15 residues in the CDR3. Looked up from germline, CDR1 is LGHNA and CDR2 is YSLEER. Deletions cut 0 bases from V and 6 bases from J, with 14 bases between. The DNA of the CDR3 is TGCGCCAGCAGCCAAGATCTCGGGGGGGTAGATGGCTACACCTTC. It is translated as CASSQDLGGVDGYTF.

V gene TRBV7-6 combines with J gene TRBJ2-1; TRBD2 might be the D (5 bases). Trimming pared 6 bases from V and 5 bases from J, leaving 11 bases between. This CDR3 region has 13 residues. Germline V gene lookup returns CDR1 SGHVS and CDR2 FNYEAQ. In nucleotides, the CDR3 is TGTGCCAGCAGTCTTCTCGGGGACAATGAGCAGTTCTTC. Amino acid sequence: CASSLLGDNEQFF.

The chain is built from TRBV11-1 and TRBJ2-2, with TRBD2 identical over 7 bases. Germline V gene sequence: CDR1 SGHAT, CDR2 FQDESV (reference sequence). This CDR3 comprises 14 residues. The junction had 3 bases not matched to a gene; V was cut back by 2 bases and J by 6 bases. This chain's CDR3 is CASSLWSGAGELFF. CDR3 coding DNA: TGTGCCAGCAGCTTATGGAGCGGGGCCGGGGAGCTGTTTTTT.